A single sample gave rise to the 17 T cell receptor beta chains below, sequenced in a study of neurological immune-mediated disorders. From the 5' RACE reads, TCRdb called clonotypes with MiXCR, one entry per CDR3 protein. The repertoire holds approximately 50,000 distinct CDR3 sequences, with around 3.9% as singletons. Sequences were obtained from PBMCs. Receptors were obtained from a man in his thirties or forties with multiple sclerosis.

This clonotype was seen many times. The chain couples TRBV20-1 to TRBJ2-3, with D unclear. The germline V gene encodes CDR1 DFQATT and CDR2 SNEGSKA (reference sequence). V was clipped by 0 bases and J by 6 bases, with 7 bases between them. This CDR3 has 12 amino acids. CDR3 nucleotides: TGCAGTGCTAGAGATCCCGAGGATACGCAGTATTTT. It yields the protein CSARDPEDTQYF.

This clonotype has a count of ten or more. V usage is TRBV20-1 and J usage is TRBJ1-1, with a tentative D call TRBD1 (6 bases). V lost 3 bases, J lost 3 bases, and 17 bases lay in between. In germline, CDR1 is DFQATT, CDR2 SNEGSKA (reference sequence). This CDR3 contains 15 residues. CDR3 coding DNA: TGCAGTGCTAGTCGCACAGGGATCCGGGACACTGAAGCTTTCTTT. It is translated as CSASRTGIRDTEAFF.

This clonotype came up many times. The gene calls are TRBV12-3 or TRBV12-4 and TRBJ1-6; D call uncertain. Trimming left V 3 bases short and J 10 bases short, with 7 bases between. The CDR3 has 12 residues. The CDR3 sequence: CASSLRWSPLHF. CDR3 nucleotides: TGTGCCAGCAGTTTGAGGTGGTCACCCCTCCACTTT.

The sample holds a few counts of this clonotype. At one end the junction does not follow the germline gene, possibly because of a read error. The V gene is TRBV7-8, the J gene TRBJ1-5; tentative D call: TRBD1 (5 bases). Per germline, CDR1 SGHVS and CDR2 FQNEAQ. CDR3 size: 14 residues. CDR3 sequence: CASSLTDSNQPQNF. CDR3 DNA sequence: TGTGCCAGCAGCTTGACAGATAGCAATCAGCCCCAGAATTTT.

This clonotype was picked up many times. This chain uses TRBV7-8 with TRBJ2-1; a possible D gene is TRBD2 (6 bases). Germline loops: CDR1 SGHVS, CDR2 FQNEAQ. CDR3 size: 15 residues. V was pared by 2 bases and J by 6 bases, with 14 bases between. The CDR3 reads CASSLSEGISNEQFF. CDR3 bases: TGTGCCAGCAGCTTATCGGAGGGCATTTCCAATGAGCAGTTCTTC.

This chain connects TRBV5-1 to TRBJ2-7; TRBD2 might be the D (6 bases). V lost 4 bases to trimming and J lost 0 bases, with 11 bases between them. The CDR3 runs 14 residues. Germline-derived CDR1 and CDR2 are SGHRS and YFSETQ. CDR3 coding DNA: TGCGCCAGCAGCCCGACCGGGAGCTCCTACGAGCAGTACTTC. It encodes CASSPTGSSYEQYF.

This clonotype was detected many times. This rearrangement joins TRBV28 to TRBJ2-7, with 8 positions matching TRBD1. The ends lost 6 bases at V and 2 bases at J; junction bases unmatched: 9. The CDR3 has 15 amino acids. Germline V gives CDR1 MDHEN, CDR2 SYDVKM. CDR3 sequence reads: CASRRGQERTYEQYF. CDR3 DNA sequence: TGTGCCAGCAGGAGGGGACAGGAGAGGACCTACGAGCAGTACTTC.

At least ten counts were recorded for this clonotype. This sequence joins TRBV5-1 and TRBJ2-3, with D perhaps TRBD2 (5 bases). The CDR3 length is 14 residues. From germline, CDR1 is SGHRS and CDR2 YFSETQ. Trimming took 1 base from V and 2 from J, leaving 8 bases between them. CDR3 sequence reads: CASSLSGDTDTQYF. For the CDR3, the DNA is TGCGCCAGCAGCTTGAGCGGCGACACAGATACGCAGTATTTT.

There are many counts of this clonotype. The chain recombines TRBV18 with TRBJ1-2; TRBD1 matches at 8 bases. Trimming removed 5 bases from V and 3 bases from J; junction bases left unmatched: 2. CDR3 length: 13 amino acids. Germline V gene sequence: CDR1 KGHSH, CDR2 LQKENI. The CDR3 nucleotides are TGTGCCAGCTCATCGACAGGGGACTATGGCTACACCTTC. It specifies CASSSTGDYGYTF. The full variable domain, in which reference TRBV18 and TRBJ1-2 provide the parts outside the CDR3, is NAGVMQNPRHLVRRRGQEARLRCSPMKGHSHVYWYRQLPEEGLKFMVYLQKENIIDESGMPKERFSAEFPKEGPSILRIQQVVRGDSAAYFCASSSTGDYGYTFGSGTRLTVV.

This clonotype has a count of ten or more. This chain joins TRBV28 and TRBJ2-7, with D hard to call. Germline values: CDR1 MDHEN, CDR2 SYDVKM. The CDR3 is made up of 14 amino acids. Deletions cut 2 bases from V and 6 bases from J, with 14 bases between. CDR3 DNA sequence: TGTGCCAGCAGTTTAGCTGGTCCAGGTTCCGAGCAGTACTTC. Protein product: CASSLAGPGSEQYF.

At least ten counts were recorded for this clonotype. The rearrangement uses TRBV15 and TRBJ2-7, with D tentatively TRBD1 (6 bases). Germline assignment: CDR1 LNHNV and CDR2 YYDKDF (reference sequence). V was trimmed by 1 base and J by 5 bases, leaving 9 bases between them. The CDR3 covers 13 residues. The CDR3 coding sequence is TGTGCCACCAGCAGAGGCAGGGGCGACGAGCAGTACTTC. This encodes CATSRGRGDEQYF.

This clonotype was counted ten times or more. CDR3 loop: CASSFSQGEAFF. The DNA of the CDR3 is TGTGCCAGCAGCTTTTCCCAGGGCGAAGCTTTCTTT. The V call is TRBV11-2, the J call TRBJ1-1; a weak D match, TRBD1 (5 bases). This CDR3 comprises 12 residues. The germline V gene encodes CDR1 SGHAT and CDR2 FQNNGV. Between the trimmed V and J ends, which lost 3 bases and 8 bases, there was a span of 10 bases.

This clonotype was seen at least ten times. The chain has TRBV29-1 and TRBJ2-1; D might be TRBD2 (5 bases). The V and J ends lost 5 bases and 7 bases respectively, with 18 bases between them. This CDR3 has 14 residues. CDR1 and CDR2 (germline): SQVTM, ANQGSEA. CDR3 sequence: CSVWGRGSGNEQFF. CDR3 bases: TGCAGCGTTTGGGGAAGAGGGAGTGGAAATGAGCAGTTCTTC.

This clonotype occurred many times. This chain links TRBV3-1 with TRBJ1-2; D gene unclear. CDR3 length equals 13 residues. CDR1 and CDR2 from the germline V gene are LGHDT and YNNKEL (reference sequence). Trimming removed 4 bases at V and 4 bases at J, with 10 bases between. The CDR3 DNA reads TGTGCCAGCAGCCGCGGACCCACCTATGGCTACACCTTC. Translating gives CASSRGPTYGYTF.

This clonotype has ten or more counts. The CDR3 DNA follows: TGTGCCAGCAAGGGAGAAACAGGGGGGAATGAGCAGTTCTTC. Encoded protein: CASKGETGGNEQFF. The V gene is TRBV12-3 or TRBV12-4, the J gene TRBJ2-1; 8 positions agree with TRBD1. The CDR3 is 14 amino acids. V trimming: 7 bases; J trimming: 7 bases; junction bases outside the gene matches: 9.

This clonotype has at least ten counts. V is TRBV20-1 and J is TRBJ2-3; TRBD2 matches 7 bases. Germline values: CDR1 DFQATT, CDR2 SNEGSKA (reference sequence). The CDR3 spans 17 residues. The V and J ends lost 0 bases and 2 bases, in that order; junction bases with no gene match: 11. CDR3 sequence (DNA): TGCAGTGCTAGAGATCGTATGCGGGGGAGTAACACAGATACGCAGTATTTT. Protein: CSARDRMRGSNTDTQYF.

This clonotype has ten or more counts. The V call is TRBV20-1, the J call TRBJ2-7; a weak D match, TRBD2 (5 bases). V lost 6 bases to trimming and J lost 0 bases, with 15 bases between them. This CDR3 is built from 14 residues. Germline V gene lookup returns CDR1 DFQATT and CDR2 SNEGSKA (reference sequence). The CDR3 here is CSAPRARGSYEQYF. The CDR3 region has the DNA TGCAGTGCCCCCCGAGCCCGGGGCTCCTACGAGCAGTACTTC.